A selection of T cell receptor beta chains follows, all from one sample in a study of blood T cell repertoires in COVID-19. Profiled with immunoSEQ multiplex PCR; TCRdb holds only in-frame clones, not every one. Of some 310,000 clones in the sample, around nine tenths were seen once. Sequences were obtained from PBMCs or T cells enriched from blood (not recorded which). Receptor source: a woman in her 30s who had recovered from COVID-19. Each CDR3 is given with its conserved first and last residue. The order of the fields is J gene, V gene, clone size, D gene, CDR3 DNA, CDR3 protein. A D gene is named only where the DNA matches it firmly. Rows may omit the clone size; those that give it use once, few, many or a size class.

J gene: TRBJ1-4
V gene: TRBV7-9
clone size: NA
D gene: NA
CDR3 DNA: TGTGCCAGCAGCGGCCCAGGGACATCCCTGGGGGAAAAACTGTTTTTT
CDR3 protein: CASSGPGTSLGEKLFF

J gene: TRBJ1-4
V gene: TRBV5-1
clone size: NA
D gene: NA
CDR3 DNA: TGCGCCAGCAGCTTGTGGGGAGGAAGAGAGGAAAAACTGTTTTTT
CDR3 protein: CASSLWGGREEKLFF

J gene: TRBJ1-2
V gene: TRBV3-1/TRBV3-2
clone size: NA
D gene: NA
CDR3 DNA: TGTGCCAGCAGCCTCACCACCGCGGGGGGTGGTGGCTACACCTTC
CDR3 protein: CASSLTTAGGGGYTF

J gene: TRBJ2-1
V gene: TRBV12-3/TRBV12-4
clone size: NA
D gene: NA
CDR3 DNA: TGTGCCAGCAGCTTCCCCGGAGGCTATGAGCAGTTCTTC
CDR3 protein: CASSFPGGYEQFF

J gene: TRBJ1-2
V gene: TRBV7-2
clone size: few
D gene: NA
CDR3 DNA: TGTGCCAGCAGCCCGCAGGGGCTCTATGGCTACACCTTC
CDR3 protein: CASSPQGLYGYTF

J gene: TRBJ1-2
V gene: TRBV5-8
clone size: NA
D gene: TRBD1
CDR3 DNA: TGTGCCAGCAGCGCATTTAGGGGACAGGGTCGCTACACCTTC
CDR3 protein: CASSAFRGQGRYTF

J gene: TRBJ2-7
V gene: TRBV28
clone size: NA
D gene: TRBD1
CDR3 DNA: TGTGCCAGCAGTGATCACGGGACAGGGACCTACGAGCAGTACTTC
CDR3 protein: CASSDHGTGTYEQYF

J gene: TRBJ1-4
V gene: TRBV6-5
clone size: NA
D gene: NA
CDR3 DNA: TGTGCCAGCAGTTACGGGGGGAGAGGGGAAAAACTGTTTTTT
CDR3 protein: CASSYGGRGEKLFF

J gene: TRBJ1-5
V gene: TRBV11-3
clone size: NA
D gene: NA
CDR3 DNA: TGTGCCAGCCGCTCACAGCAGGGATTTTATCAGCCCCAGCATTTT
CDR3 protein: CASRSQQGFYQPQHF

J gene: TRBJ1-4
V gene: TRBV7-8
clone size: NA
D gene: NA
CDR3 DNA: TGTGCCAGCAGCTTAGGAAGGGGAATTGAAAAACTGTTTTTT
CDR3 protein: CASSLGRGIEKLFF

J gene: TRBJ2-7
V gene: TRBV6-5
clone size: NA
D gene: NA
CDR3 DNA: TGTGCCACCGATCATGACCCGGGAGCGTCCTACGAGCAGTACTTC
CDR3 protein: CATDHDPGASYEQYF

J gene: TRBJ2-1
V gene: TRBV27
clone size: NA
D gene: TRBD1
CDR3 DNA: TGTGCCAGCAGCTGGGACAGGGACAATGAGCAGTTCTTC
CDR3 protein: CASSWDRDNEQFF

J gene: TRBJ2-7
V gene: TRBV11-2
clone size: NA
D gene: TRBD2
CDR3 DNA: TGTGCCAGCAGCTCTACTAGCGGAACTACGTTTGGGCAGTACTTC
CDR3 protein: CASSSTSGTTFGQYF

J gene: TRBJ1-1
V gene: TRBV6-2/TRBV6-3
clone size: NA
D gene: TRBD1
CDR3 DNA: TGTGCCAGCAGTTACCGGGACAGGGGGGTGAACACTGAAGCTTTCTTT
CDR3 protein: CASSYRDRGVNTEAFF

J gene: TRBJ2-1
V gene: TRBV7-2
clone size: NA
D gene: TRBD2
CDR3 DNA: TGTGCCAGCAGGTTAGCGGGGGGGGTGAATGAGCAGTTCTTC
CDR3 protein: CASRLAGGVNEQFF

J gene: TRBJ2-1
V gene: TRBV6-4
clone size: NA
D gene: TRBD2
CDR3 DNA: TGTGCCAGCAGTGACTCGGTGGCTAGCGGGAGCAATGAGCAGTTCTTC
CDR3 protein: CASSDSVASGSNEQFF

J gene: TRBJ2-5
V gene: TRBV9
clone size: NA
D gene: TRBD2
CDR3 DNA: TGTGCCAGCAGCCCTCTCGGGACTAGCATATGGGAGACCCAGTACTTC
CDR3 protein: CASSPLGTSIWETQYF

J gene: TRBJ1-1
V gene: TRBV4-1
clone size: NA
D gene: NA
CDR3 DNA: TGCGCCAGCAGCCAACAGGGTAGGGGAGGTAATACTGAAGCTTTCTTT
CDR3 protein: CASSQQGRGGNTEAFF

J gene: TRBJ2-7
V gene: TRBV7-2
clone size: NA
D gene: NA
CDR3 DNA: TGTGCCAGCAGCTCCCGCAGGGGTTACGAGCAGTACTTC
CDR3 protein: CASSSRRGYEQYF

J gene: TRBJ2-1
V gene: TRBV18
clone size: NA
D gene: TRBD2
CDR3 DNA: TGTGCCAGCTCACCGACTAGCGGGAGCTATGAGCAGTTCTTC
CDR3 protein: CASSPTSGSYEQFF

J gene: TRBJ2-7
V gene: TRBV7-9
clone size: NA
D gene: TRBD1
CDR3 DNA: TGTGCCAGCAGCTCCGGACAGGGGAGCTCCTACGAGCAGTACTTC
CDR3 protein: CASSSGQGSSYEQYF

J gene: TRBJ2-1
V gene: TRBV20-1
clone size: NA
D gene: TRBD2
CDR3 DNA: TGCAGTGCTAGTCCCCCCGGACTAGCGGGAGGTACTGAGCAGTTCTTC
CDR3 protein: CSASPPGLAGGTEQFF

J gene: TRBJ1-1
V gene: TRBV7-3
clone size: NA
D gene: TRBD1
CDR3 DNA: TGTGCCAGCAGCCTAAGGAATTTGGGGACAGGGGTAACTGAAGCTTTCTTT
CDR3 protein: CASSLRNLGTGVTEAFF

J gene: TRBJ1-5
V gene: TRBV6-5
clone size: few
D gene: NA
CDR3 DNA: TGTGCCAGCACCCAGGGGTATAGCAATCAGCCCCAGCATTTT
CDR3 protein: CASTQGYSNQPQHF

J gene: TRBJ1-2
V gene: TRBV7-9
clone size: NA
D gene: NA
CDR3 DNA: TGTGCCAGCACCCATGCGACTGGCAGGGGTTCAGACTATGGCTACACCTTC
CDR3 protein: CASTHATGRGSDYGYTF

J gene: TRBJ2-3
V gene: TRBV2
clone size: NA
D gene: NA
CDR3 DNA: TGTGCCAGCCTTTCCGGTGGTCTCAGCACAGATACGCAGTATTTT
CDR3 protein: CASLSGGLSTDTQYF

J gene: TRBJ1-1
V gene: TRBV19
clone size: few
D gene: TRBD1
CDR3 DNA: TGTGCCAGTAGTACGGGACAGGGATTCACTGAAGCTTTCTTT
CDR3 protein: CASSTGQGFTEAFF

J gene: TRBJ1-1
V gene: TRBV5-6
clone size: NA
D gene: NA
CDR3 DNA: TGTGCCAGCAGCTTGGCGGTCACCGGCTTATGGGAGACTGAAGCTTTCTTT
CDR3 protein: CASSLAVTGLWETEAFF

J gene: TRBJ1-2
V gene: TRBV28
clone size: NA
D gene: NA
CDR3 DNA: TGTGCCAGCAGTTTTGGCGGAGACTATGGCTACACCTTC
CDR3 protein: CASSFGGDYGYTF

J gene: TRBJ1-5
V gene: TRBV28
clone size: NA
D gene: NA
CDR3 DNA: TGTGCCAGCAGCTTGCCGCCAGGTAGCAATCAGCCCCAGCATTTT
CDR3 protein: CASSLPPGSNQPQHF

J gene: TRBJ2-1
V gene: TRBV5-4
clone size: NA
D gene: TRBD1
CDR3 DNA: TGTGCCAGCAGCTCTACCGGGACAGGGAGCGATGAGCAGTTCTTC
CDR3 protein: CASSSTGTGSDEQFF

J gene: TRBJ1-2
V gene: TRBV3-1/TRBV3-2
clone size: NA
D gene: TRBD1
CDR3 DNA: TGTGCCAGCAGCCTCGGACAGGGTAGAATAATTCACTATGGCTACACCTTC
CDR3 protein: CASSLGQGRIIHYGYTF

J gene: TRBJ2-2
V gene: TRBV3-1/TRBV3-2
clone size: NA
D gene: NA
CDR3 DNA: TGTGCCAGCAGCCCACTGAAGGGAGTGGGCACCGGGGAGCTGTTTTTT
CDR3 protein: CASSPLKGVGTGELFF

J gene: TRBJ2-7
V gene: TRBV11-2
clone size: NA
D gene: TRBD2
CDR3 DNA: TGTGCCAGCACCAAAGGGACTAGCGGGAGTAGGGAGCAGTACTTC
CDR3 protein: CASTKGTSGSREQYF

J gene: TRBJ1-2
V gene: TRBV4-3
clone size: NA
D gene: NA
CDR3 DNA: TGCGCCAGCAGCCAACCGGGACAAGCGGATGGCTACACCTTC
CDR3 protein: CASSQPGQADGYTF

J gene: TRBJ2-5
V gene: TRBV4-1
clone size: NA
D gene: NA
CDR3 DNA: TGCGCCAGCAGCCTCTACAGGAGCCTAGGCAGGGAGACCCAGTACTTC
CDR3 protein: CASSLYRSLGRETQYF

J gene: TRBJ1-3
V gene: TRBV11-3
clone size: NA
D gene: NA
CDR3 DNA: TGTGCCAGCAGCTTTACAACTGGAAACACCATATATTTT
CDR3 protein: CASSFTTGNTIYF

J gene: TRBJ1-2
V gene: TRBV29-1
clone size: NA
D gene: NA
CDR3 DNA: TGCAGCGTTCCCGGAGCCGGTATGGGCTACACCTTC
CDR3 protein: CSVPGAGMGYTF

J gene: TRBJ1-1
V gene: TRBV5-1
clone size: once
D gene: NA
CDR3 DNA: TGCGCCAGCAGCCTCCAAGCCCCGGAGACTGAAGCTTTCTTT
CDR3 protein: CASSLQAPETEAFF

J gene: TRBJ1-2
V gene: TRBV21-1
clone size: few
D gene: NA
CDR3 DNA: TGTGCCAGCACCCCAAAATGCCAAGGGGATGAATTAGACTATGGCTACACCTTC
CDR3 protein: CASTPKCQGDELDYGYTF

J gene: TRBJ1-1
V gene: TRBV3-1/TRBV3-2
clone size: NA
D gene: NA
CDR3 DNA: TGTGCCAGCAGCCATACAGGGTATAATGAAGCTTTCTTT
CDR3 protein: CASSHTGYNEAFF

J gene: TRBJ2-5
V gene: TRBV14
clone size: NA
D gene: NA
CDR3 DNA: TGTGCCAGTAATCTGGACTTGGAAGAGACCCAGTACTTC
CDR3 protein: CASNLDLEETQYF